This entry features one T cell receptor beta chain sequence. Antigen specificity is unknown. At one end, the junction sequence differs from germline, possibly due to a read error. The data stem from a study of tumor and adjacent non-tumor tissue in lung cancer. No cell sorting was done before RNA was extracted from the tissue. This non-tumor lung sample came from over 3 cm beyond the tumor edge. Study-wide results and caveats: Tumor repertoires had a smaller top 100 clone share than normal lung.

CDR3 length: 16 amino acids. Looked up from germline, CDR1 is MNHEY and CDR2 is SVGEGT. Three rounds of nested PCR, following a modified ARM-PCR protocol, produced the TCRbeta library. TCRdb re-analysed the multiplex PCR reads in MiXCR, keeping a single row per CDR3 protein. The profile shows about 67,000 distinct CDR3 sequences, 75% to 85% of them singletons. Source material: distant non-tumor lung tissue. V usage is TRBV6-2 or TRBV6-3 and J usage is TRBJ1-2; no clear D gene. This receptor was identified in a man aged 60 to 69 with non-small cell lung cancer. The CDR3 loop reads CVSRFREGKIFYGYTF. The CDR3 DNA reads TGTGTCAGCAGATTCCGGGAGGGAAAAATATTCTATGGCTACACCTTC.